The 6 T cell receptor beta chains below all came from one sample that was sequenced in a study of blood T cell repertoires in COVID-19. The assay was immunoSEQ multiplex PCR, and TCRdb's table has in-frame clones only and misses some. The table has 380,000 or so clones, around 87% seen once. What was sequenced was PBMCs or T cells enriched from blood (not recorded which). Source of these receptors: a woman aged 25 to 39 with acute COVID-19.

The chain links TRBV21-1 to TRBJ2-1; the table's D call, TRBD2, has no DNA check behind it. TRBV21-1 has pseudogene status. The CDR3 runs to 15 residues. In DNA, the CDR3 is TGTGCCAGCAGCAAAGGGCGGGTAATAGCGGGGGAGCAGTTCTTC. Amino acids: CASSKGRVIAGEQFF.

The chain employs TRBV5-1 and TRBJ2-7; TRBD2 agrees at 11 bases. The germline gives CDR1 SGHRS, CDR2 YFSETQ. V was clipped by 1 base and J by 2 bases; unmatched bases: 8. The CDR3 is made up of 17 amino acids. CDR3 DNA sequence: TGCGCCAGCAGCTTGTACTCTAGCGGGGGGTACGCCTACGAGCAGTACTTC. Protein: CASSLYSSGGYAYEQYF. Filled out from reference TRBV5-1 and TRBJ2-7, the complete variable domain reads KAGVTQTPRYLIKTRGQQVTLSCSPISGHRSVSWYQQTPGQGLQFLFEYFSETQRNKGNFPGRFSGRQFSNSRSEMNVSTLELGDSALYLCASSLYSSGGYAYEQYFGPGTRLTVT.

V and J are TRBV3-1 (or the pseudogene TRBV3-2) and TRBJ1-1; a weak D match, TRBD1 (5 bases). Germline values: CDR1 LGHDT, CDR2 YNNKEL (reference sequence). With 10 bases removed from V and 5 bases from J, the gap between germline ends came to 17 bases. This CDR3 contains 13 residues. CDR3 sequence: CAIGDGGETEAFF. The CDR3 nucleotides read TGTGCCATCGGCGACGGGGGGGAAACTGAAGCTTTCTTT.

The chain combines TRBV9 with TRBJ1-2; 9 bases are a match to TRBD1. Germline CDR1 SGDLS, CDR2 YYNGEE. The trim removed 0 bases at V and 6 bases at J, leaving 6 bases unmatched. This CDR3 spans 15 amino acids. This CDR3 is CASSVEGQGGDGYTF. The CDR3 DNA reads as TGTGCCAGCAGCGTAGAGGGACAGGGAGGGGATGGCTACACCTTC.

The rearrangement links TRBV4-1 to TRBJ2-5; a weak D match, TRBD2 (6 bases). The germline V gene encodes CDR1 MGHRA and CDR2 YSYEKL. The V and J ends lost 3 bases and 7 bases respectively, with 18 bases between them. CDR3 size: 15 residues. The CDR3 bases are TGCGCCAGCAGCCAGAAGACGGACTACTTCGGGACCCAGTACTTC. The encoded protein is CASSQKTDYFGTQYF.

The chain is built from TRBV4-1 and TRBJ2-7; tentatively, D is TRBD1 (6 bases). This CDR3 region has 15 residues. Trimming took 5 bases from V and 5 from J, leaving 19 bases between them. The germline CDR1 and CDR2 sequences are MGHRA and YSYEKL. The CDR3 DNA reads TGCGCCAGCAGCGTATCTACTGGAGACAGGAACGAGCAGTACTTC. Translation gives CASSVSTGDRNEQYF.